Below, 31 T cell receptor beta chains from the same sample are listed, as sequenced in a study of shared clonotypes between healthy human individuals. Some clones are missing from TCRdb's copy, which holds only in-frame ones; the method was immunoSEQ multiplex PCR. Of roughly 700,000 clones listed, roughly 87% are singletons. The specimen was memory CD8+ T cells from PBMCs. The subset was: CD45RO+ cells pooled with CCR7-negative TemRA cells. Receptor source: a man between 18 and 29 years old in good health. Some clones in this sample may be carry-over from other donors' samples.

The chain joins TRBV9 to TRBJ1-2; D might be TRBD1 (6 bases). Trimming took off 0 bases at V and 4 bases at J, with 13 bases between the two ends. CDR3 size: 15 residues. Germline V gene data show CDR1 as SGDLS and CDR2 as YYNGEE. The CDR3 protein is CASSVASGHPYGYTF. The DNA for the CDR3 is TGTGCCAGCAGCGTAGCTTCGGGACATCCCTATGGCTACACCTTC.

Only one count was recorded for this clone. The chain joins TRBV20-1 to TRBJ2-1, with TRBD2 matching over 8 bases. This CDR3 has 11 amino acids. In germline, CDR1 is DFQATT, CDR2 SNEGSKA (reference sequence). The junction had 3 bases not matched to a gene; V was cut back by 0 bases and J by 14 bases. This chain's CDR3 is CSAREETSEFF. The CDR3 DNA reads as TGCAGTGCTAGAGAGGAGACTAGCGAGTTCTTC.

V usage is TRBV19 and J usage is TRBJ1-1, with D uncertain. The V end lost 5 bases, the J end lost 0 bases, and 13 bases lay between the germline ends. CDR3 length: 15 amino acids. The germline gives CDR1 LNHDA, CDR2 SQIVND (reference sequence). The CDR3 loop is CASSLGGGMNTEAFF. The CDR3 region has the DNA TGTGCCAGTAGTTTAGGTGGAGGGATGAACACTGAAGCTTTCTTT. Filled out from reference TRBV19 and TRBJ1-1, the complete variable domain reads DGGITQSPKYLFRKEGQNVTLSCEQNLNHDAMYWYRQDPGQGLRLIYYSQIVNDFQKGDIAEGYSVSREKKESFPLTVTSAQKNPTAFYLCASSLGGGMNTEAFFGQGTRLTVV.

V gene TRBV30 combines with J gene TRBJ1-1, with 8 bases fitting TRBD1. The CDR3 is 12 amino acids. After removal of 6 bases from V and 2 bases from J, the junction contained 2 bases not matched to a gene. Per germline, CDR1 GTSNPN and CDR2 SVGIG (reference sequence). DNA for the CDR3: TGTGCCTGTGACAGGGGTAACACTGAAGCTTTCTTT. This gives the protein CACDRGNTEAFF.

This chain uses TRBV19 with TRBJ2-7, with D perhaps matching TRBD1 or TRBD2 (5 bases each). Germline lookup yields CDR1 LNHDA and CDR2 SQIVND (reference sequence). There are 14 residues in the CDR3. V shed 6 bases and J shed 3 bases, with 15 bases lying between them. The CDR3 region has the DNA TGTGCCAGTAGCCGGGACCGCACCATCTACGAGCAGTACTTC. Translated, it gives CASSRDRTIYEQYF.

The CDR3 sequence: CASTQVGGRYEQYF. CDR3 in DNA: TGTGCCAGCACTCAGGTGGGGGGGCGGTATGAGCAGTACTTC. The chain has TRBV28 and TRBJ2-7; tentative D call: TRBD2 (7 bases). The V end lost 7 bases, the J end lost 7 bases, and 20 bases lay between the germline ends. CDR3 size: 14 residues. Germline V CDR1 and CDR2: MDHEN, SYDVKM.

This clone was counted once. The rearrangement uses TRBV27 and TRBJ2-1; 8 nucleotides agree with TRBD1. Germline CDR1 and CDR2: MNHEY and SMNVEV (reference sequence). Germline trimming cut 5 bases from V and 7 bases from J; bases unmatched to any gene: 13. The CDR3 totals 16 residues. The CDR3 here is CASSPQGAGIPNEQFF. Here the CDR3 DNA reads TGTGCCAGCAGTCCCCAGGGGGCGGGAATCCCAAATGAGCAGTTCTTC.

This sequence joins TRBV27 and TRBJ2-5; 11 bases map to TRBD1. There are 19 residues in the CDR3. V shed 2 bases and J 2 bases; nucleotides not matched to a gene: 13. The germline V gene has CDR1 MNHEY and CDR2 SMNVEV (reference sequence). The CDR3 DNA reads TGTGCCAGCAGTTTACGCGCGGGGACAGGGGGTTATTCTCAAGAGACCCAGTACTTC. Protein: CASSLRAGTGGYSQETQYF.

The chain is built from TRBV4-1 and TRBJ2-5; no reliable D call. CDR1 and CDR2 (germline): MGHRA, YSYEKL. This CDR3 region has 17 residues. V lost 4 bases and J lost 1, with 19 bases in between. The CDR3 spells CASSLYGQPSIQETQYF. CDR3 coding DNA: TGCGCCAGCAGCCTATATGGTCAGCCCAGTATCCAAGAGACCCAGTACTTC.

The V gene is TRBV11-2, the J gene TRBJ2-3; no clear D. The V gene's germline CDR1 is SGHAT and CDR2 FQNNGV. Trimming stripped 5 bases from V and 1 base from J, with 4 bases between. The CDR3 spans 12 residues. The CDR3 sequence: CASSGGTDTQYF. CDR3 DNA: TGTGCCAGCAGCGGCGGCACAGATACGCAGTATTTT.

The V call is TRBV2, the J call TRBJ1-5, with D possibly being TRBD1 (5 bases). The V end lost 3 bases, the J end lost 5 bases, and 8 bases lay between the germline ends. CDR3 length equals 13 residues. From germline, CDR1 is SNHLY and CDR2 FYNNEI. Here the CDR3 reads CASSDEGHQPQHF. The CDR3 nucleotides read TGTGCCAGCAGTGACGAGGGGCATCAGCCCCAGCATTTT.

The chain links TRBV19 to TRBJ1-1; TRBD1 might be the D (6 bases). CDR3 size: 13 residues. The V gene's germline CDR1 is LNHDA and CDR2 SQIVND (reference sequence). The V gene lost 2 bases and the J gene lost 11 bases, with 15 bases spanning the gap. This CDR3 is CASSIWGPSQAFF. The CDR3 DNA follows: TGTGCCAGTAGTATATGGGGGCCCAGTCAGGCTTTCTTT. The variable domain in full, with the rest retrieved from reference TRBV19 and TRBJ1-1, is DGGITQSPKYLFRKEGQNVTLSCEQNLNHDAMYWYRQDPGQGLRLIYYSQIVNDFQKGDIAEGYSVSREKKESFPLTVTSAQKNPTAFYLCASSIWGPSQAFFGQGTRLTVV.

The J gene is TRBJ2-1, the V gene TRBV28; no clear D gene. The germline gives CDR1 MDHEN, CDR2 SYDVKM. V was trimmed by 2 bases and J by 1 base, leaving 6 bases between them. This CDR3 has 14 amino acids. The CDR3 nucleotides are TGTGCCAGCAGTTTAGTAGTGTCCTACAATGAGCAGTTCTTC. It is translated as CASSLVVSYNEQFF.

This clone was seen a few times. The chain links TRBV7-9 to TRBJ1-1; no clear D gene. The CDR3 consists of 14 residues. V dropped 8 bases and J dropped 3 bases, with 16 bases sitting between them. Germline V gene lookup returns CDR1 SEHNR and CDR2 FQNEAQ (reference sequence). The CDR3 nucleotides read TGTGCCAGCTCCCCCCGGGGAAGGGACACTGAAGCTTTCTTT. This codes for CASSPRGRDTEAFF.

The CDR3: CASRGDLVDEQFF. The CDR3 DNA is TGTGCCAGCCGCGGCGATCTAGTGGATGAGCAGTTCTTC. J is TRBJ2-1 and V is TRBV19; no clear D gene. Trimming left V 9 bases short and J 8 bases short, with 17 bases between. Germline loops: CDR1 LNHDA, CDR2 SQIVND (reference sequence). CDR3 length equals 13 residues.

The chain links TRBV7-3 to TRBJ2-1, with 11 bases matching TRBD2. The CDR3 contains 14 residues. The trim removed 5 bases at V and 4 bases at J, leaving 1 base unmatched. Looked up from germline, CDR1 is SGHTA and CDR2 is FQGTGA. CDR3 DNA sequence: TGTGCCAGCAGCCCTAGCGGGAGGTACAATGAGCAGTTCTTC. Residues: CASSPSGRYNEQFF.

This clone was detected once. This chain joins TRBV10-1 and TRBJ2-1; D is unclear. V lost 2 bases, J lost 7 bases, and 9 bases lay in between. Germline V lookup: CDR1 WNHNN, CDR2 SYGVQD (reference sequence). The length of the CDR3 is 13 residues. Here the CDR3 DNA reads TGCGCCAGCAGTGAGGTCCTAGGGAATGAGCAGTTCTTC. Translation gives CASSEVLGNEQFF.

V usage is TRBV7-9 and J usage is TRBJ2-3; D not resolved. Trimming cost V 5 bases and J 5 bases, with 8 bases left between them. The CDR3 is made up of 12 amino acids. Germline V gene lookup returns CDR1 SEHNR and CDR2 FQNEAQ (reference sequence). CDR3 region: CASSALEDTQYF. Written as DNA, the CDR3 is TGTGCCAGCAGCGCGTTGGAAGATACGCAGTATTTT.

The chain uses TRBV28 and TRBJ2-3, with 7 bases identical to TRBD2. Unmatched junction bases numbered 12, after V lost 10 bases and J lost 2 bases. CDR3 length equals 15 residues. Germline V gene sequence: CDR1 MDHEN, CDR2 SYDVKM. Written as DNA, the CDR3 is TGTGCCACCAAAAGCGGGGAGTCGTACACAGATACGCAGTATTTT. It specifies CATKSGESYTDTQYF. Complete variable domain (other parts from reference TRBV28 and TRBJ2-3): DVKVTQSSRYLVKRTGEKVFLECVQDMDHENMFWYRQDPGLGLRLIYFSYDVKMKEKGDIPEGYSVSREKKERFSLILESASTNQTSMYLCATKSGESYTDTQYFGPGTRLTVL.

The chain joins TRBV9 to TRBJ2-3; 7 nucleotides align to TRBD2. This CDR3 spans 20 amino acids. Germline loops: CDR1 SGDLS, CDR2 YYNGEE. The trim removed 0 bases at V and 2 bases at J, leaving 18 bases unmatched. The CDR3 loop is CASSVVSSGRLAGNTDTQYF. Written as DNA, the CDR3 is TGTGCCAGCAGCGTAGTAAGCTCTGGGAGATTAGCGGGCAACACAGATACGCAGTATTTT.

The V gene is TRBV6-5, the J gene TRBJ2-5; 7 bases match TRBD1. Germline V gene sequence: CDR1 MNHEY, CDR2 SVGAGI. This CDR3 is 15 amino acids long. V lost 1 base to trimming and J lost 10 bases; unmatched junction nucleotides: 12. In nucleotides, the CDR3 is TGTGCCAGCAGTTACTTGAGGGGGCGGGCAAATGACCAGTACTTC. Translation: CASSYLRGRANDQYF.

This chain joins TRBV5-6 and TRBJ2-7; 9 positions agree with TRBD1. Trimming at V came to 7 bases and at J to 3 bases, leaving 14 bases not matched to a gene. The CDR3 consists of 16 residues. CDR1 is SGHDT and CDR2 is YYEEEE in the germline V gene. The CDR3 nucleotides read TGTGCCAGCTATTCGATGGGGACAGGGTTTTTCTACGAGCAGTACTTC. It is translated as CASYSMGTGFFYEQYF.

V is TRBV20-1 and J is TRBJ1-2; TRBD1 matches at 7 bases. From germline, CDR1 is DFQATT and CDR2 SNEGSKA (reference sequence). Trimming removed 8 bases from V and 5 bases from J; junction bases left unmatched: 5. The CDR3 spans 11 residues. CDR3 coding DNA: TGCAGTCCCTTACAGGGGTATGGCTACACCTTC. Protein product: CSPLQGYGYTF.

The rearrangement joins TRBV10-3 to TRBJ2-7, with unresolved D. Trimming removed 3 bases at V and 3 bases at J, with 12 bases between. CDR3 length: 14 residues. Germline CDR1 is ENHRY and CDR2 is SYGVKD. The CDR3 sequence: CAISEGPANYEQYF. DNA of the CDR3: TGTGCCATCAGTGAAGGGCCAGCCAACTACGAGCAGTACTTC.

CDR3 in amino acids: CASSVFPGTGGYEQYF. The CDR3 DNA sequence: TGTGCCAGCAGCGTCTTCCCCGGGACAGGGGGCTACGAGCAGTACTTC. The chain carries TRBV9 and TRBJ2-7, with TRBD1 matching over 11 bases. Germline V gene data show CDR1 as SGDLS and CDR2 as YYNGEE. With V trimmed by 2 bases and J by 3 bases, 7 bases remained unmatched. The CDR3 runs 16 residues.

The chain joins TRBV27 to TRBJ2-1; D remains ambiguous. CDR3 size: 13 residues. CDR1 is MNHEY and CDR2 is SMNVEV in the germline V gene (reference sequence). V was pared by 1 base and J by 4 bases, with 5 bases between. CDR3 loop: CASSLFYYNEQFF. The CDR3 region has the DNA TGTGCCAGCAGTTTATTCTATTACAATGAGCAGTTCTTC.

In DNA form, the CDR3 reads TGTGCCAGCAGCCCGCGGGAGGGCCTATCAAATACGCAGTATTTT. Translating it yields CASSPREGLSNTQYF. V usage is TRBV7-3 and J usage is TRBJ2-3; 9 bases map to TRBD2. CDR3 size: 15 residues. V lost 5 bases to trimming and J lost 7 bases; unmatched junction nucleotides: 10. CDR1 and CDR2 (germline): SGHTA, FQGTGA.

The chain uses TRBV11-2 and TRBJ1-2; the match to TRBD1 covers 7 bases. CDR3 length equals 15 residues. V was pared by 4 bases and J by 6 bases, with 11 bases of the junction left unmatched. Germline V gives CDR1 SGHAT, CDR2 FQNNGV. CDR3 nucleotides: TGTGCCAGCAGCTCCCGAGCCGGGACAGCCCATGGCTACACCTTC. This codes for CASSSRAGTAHGYTF.

This chain links TRBV5-1 with TRBJ2-7; D unresolved. Germline CDR1 and CDR2: SGHRS and YFSETQ. The CDR3 consists of 13 residues. V dropped 0 bases and J dropped 3 bases, with 7 bases sitting between them. The CDR3 protein is CASSLGLIYEQYF. The CDR3 coding sequence is TGCGCCAGCAGCTTGGGTTTGATCTACGAGCAGTACTTC.

V usage is TRBV7-9 and J usage is TRBJ2-1; tentatively, D is TRBD2 (5 bases). In germline, CDR1 is SEHNR, CDR2 FQNEAQ (reference sequence). CDR3 length equals 12 residues. Deletions cut 7 bases from V and 6 bases from J, with 10 bases between. Written as DNA, the CDR3 is TGTGCCAGCACAGGTCGGGGCAATGAGCAGTTCTTC. Translation: CASTGRGNEQFF.

The rearrangement links TRBV5-1 to TRBJ1-1; no definite D call. The germline V and J ends were trimmed by 5 bases and 0 bases, with 17 bases remaining between them. CDR1 is SGHRS and CDR2 is YFSETQ in the germline V gene. This CDR3 is 16 amino acids long. The CDR3 region is CASSMSVDFLNTEAFF. CDR3 nucleotides: TGCGCCAGCAGTATGAGTGTTGACTTTTTGAACACTGAAGCTTTCTTT. Combining the CDR3 with reference TRBV5-1 and TRBJ1-1 gives the whole variable domain KAGVTQTPRYLIKTRGQQVTLSCSPISGHRSVSWYQQTPGQGLQFLFEYFSETQRNKGNFPGRFSGRQFSNSRSEMNVSTLELGDSALYLCASSMSVDFLNTEAFFGQGTRLTVV.